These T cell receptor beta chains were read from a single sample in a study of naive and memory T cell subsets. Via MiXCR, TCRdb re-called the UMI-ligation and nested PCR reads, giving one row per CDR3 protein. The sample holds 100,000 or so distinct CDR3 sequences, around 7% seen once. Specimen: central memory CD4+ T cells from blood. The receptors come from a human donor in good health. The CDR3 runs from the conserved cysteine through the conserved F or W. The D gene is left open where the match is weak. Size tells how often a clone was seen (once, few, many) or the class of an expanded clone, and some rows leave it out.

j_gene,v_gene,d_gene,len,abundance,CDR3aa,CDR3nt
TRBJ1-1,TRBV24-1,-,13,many,CATSDLLGNEAFF,TGTGCCACCAGTGATTTGCTTGGCAATGAAGCTTTCTTT
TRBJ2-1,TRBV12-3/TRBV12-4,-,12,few,CASRGLRMEQFF,TGTGCCAGCCGGGGTTTGCGGATGGAGCAGTTCTTC
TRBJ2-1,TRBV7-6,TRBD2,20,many,CASSLAPWAAGGSSYSEQFF,TGTGCCAGCAGCTTAGCCCCATGGGCAGCGGGAGGTTCTTCCTACAGTGAGCAGTTCTTC
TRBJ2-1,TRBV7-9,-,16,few,CASSLSALGRMGEQFF,TGTGCCAGCAGCTTAAGCGCTTTAGGGAGGATGGGTGAGCAGTTCTTC
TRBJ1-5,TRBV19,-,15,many,CASTLSRTIHQPQHF,TGTGCCAGTACCCTCTCTCGCACAATCCATCAGCCCCAGCATTTT
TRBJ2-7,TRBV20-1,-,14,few,CSAKALGNTYEQYF,TGCAGTGCTAAGGCTTTGGGGAACACCTACGAGCAGTACTTC
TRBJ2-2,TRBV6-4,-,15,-,CASSERFYGPGELFF,TGTGCCAGCAGTGAAAGATTCTATGGCCCCGGGGAGCTGTTTTTT
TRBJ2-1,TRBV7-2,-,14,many,CASSIRFSALEQFF,TGTGCCAGCAGCATACGGTTTTCGGCTCTTGAGCAGTTCTTC
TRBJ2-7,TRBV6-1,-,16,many,CASSPRKTDRTYEQYF,TGTGCCAGCAGCCCCCGAAAGACGGACCGAACCTACGAGCAGTACTTC
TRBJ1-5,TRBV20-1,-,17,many,CSASLFGTQHSNQPQHF,TGCAGTGCTAGTCTCTTCGGGACACAACATAGCAATCAGCCCCAGCATTTT
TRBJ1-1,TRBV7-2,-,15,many,CASSLDGGTGREAFF,TGTGCCAGCAGCTTAGATGGGGGAACCGGGAGAGAAGCTTTCTTT
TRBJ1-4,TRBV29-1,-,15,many,CSVLFDPTDSEKLFF,TGCAGCGTTCTCTTCGACCCTACGGATAGTGAAAAACTGTTTTTT
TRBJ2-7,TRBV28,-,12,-,CASNTLAYEQYF,TGTGCCAGCAACACATTAGCCTACGAGCAGTACTTC
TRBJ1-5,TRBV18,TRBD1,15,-,CASSSLDRGHQPQHF,TGTGCCAGCTCATCCCTGGACAGGGGGCATCAGCCCCAGCATTTT
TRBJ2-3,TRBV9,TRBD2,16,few,CASSPRLAGHTDTQYF,TGTGCCAGCAGCCCGAGACTAGCGGGGCACACAGATACGCAGTATTTT
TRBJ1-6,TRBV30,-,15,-,CAWSVRSNHNSPLHF,TGTGCCTGGAGTGTACGCAGCAATCATAATTCACCCCTCCACTTT
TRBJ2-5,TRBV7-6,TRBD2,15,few,CASSRMASGKETQYF,TGTGCCAGCAGCCGGATGGCTAGCGGGAAAGAGACCCAGTACTTC
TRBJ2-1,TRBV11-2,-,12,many,CASRTLSNEQFF,TGTGCCAGCAGGACCCTTAGTAATGAGCAGTTCTTC
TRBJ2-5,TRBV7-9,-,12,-,CASGRVSETQYF,TGTGCCAGCGGCAGGGTCTCAGAGACCCAGTACTTC
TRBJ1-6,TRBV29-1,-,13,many,CSARSSYNSPLHF,TGCAGCGCAAGGAGCTCCTATAATTCACCCCTCCACTTT
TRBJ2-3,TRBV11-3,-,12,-,CASSSFTDTQYF,TGTGCCAGCAGCTCGTTTACAGATACGCAGTATTTT
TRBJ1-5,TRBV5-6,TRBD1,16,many,CASSNTGAAGNQPQHF,TGTGCCAGCAGCAACACAGGGGCGGCGGGCAATCAGCCCCAGCATTTT
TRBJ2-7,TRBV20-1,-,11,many,CSGKRALEQYF,TGCAGTGGCAAGAGGGCCTTGGAGCAGTACTTC
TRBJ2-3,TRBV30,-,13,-,CAWSVNTRDTQYF,TGTGCCTGGAGTGTAAACACCCGAGATACGCAGTATTTT
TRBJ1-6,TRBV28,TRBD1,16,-,CASSPPTGGGDSPLHF,TGTGCCAGCAGTCCCCCCACAGGGGGCGGAGATTCACCCCTCCACTTT
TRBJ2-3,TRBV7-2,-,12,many,CASSLAPDTQYF,TGTGCCAGCAGCTTAGCCCCAGATACGCAGTATTTT
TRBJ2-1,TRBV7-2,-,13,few,CASSAGQGREQFF,TGTGCCAGCAGCGCGGGGCAGGGCAGGGAGCAGTTCTTC
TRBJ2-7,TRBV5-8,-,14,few,CASSFSGGSYEQYF,TGTGCCAGCAGCTTTTCCGGGGGCTCCTACGAGCAGTACTTC
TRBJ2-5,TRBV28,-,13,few,CASSMEGRETQYF,TGTGCCAGCAGTATGGAGGGCCGAGAGACCCAGTACTTC
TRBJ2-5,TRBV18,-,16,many,CASSPRVGAARETQYF,TGTGCCAGCTCACCACGAGTCGGAGCGGCTCGGGAGACCCAGTACTTC
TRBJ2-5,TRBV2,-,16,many,CASNYPRGQNQETQYF,TGTGCCAGCAATTACCCTCGCGGACAGAACCAAGAGACCCAGTACTTC
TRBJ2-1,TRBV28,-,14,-,CAGSRHTSYNEQFF,TGTGCCGGCTCGCGACATACCTCCTACAATGAGCAGTTCTTC
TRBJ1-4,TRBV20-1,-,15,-,CSARLPRGTQEKLFF,TGCAGTGCTAGACTTCCGAGGGGGACCCAAGAAAAACTGTTTTTT
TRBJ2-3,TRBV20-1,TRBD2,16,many,CSARDPKRGYTDTQYF,TGCAGTGCTAGAGATCCTAAGCGGGGGTACACAGATACGCAGTATTTT
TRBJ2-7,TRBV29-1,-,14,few,CSVVVGRNFYEQYF,TGCAGCGTTGTCGTGGGACGGAACTTTTACGAGCAGTACTTC
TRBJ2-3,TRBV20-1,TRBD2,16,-,CSARGTSVIHTDTQYF,TGCAGTGCTCGAGGGACTAGCGTGATTCACACAGATACGCAGTATTTT
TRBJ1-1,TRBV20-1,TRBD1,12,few,CSAGTVNTEAFF,TGCAGTGCTGGGACAGTGAACACTGAAGCTTTCTTT
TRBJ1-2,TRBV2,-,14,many,CASSLQDSGVGYTF,TGTGCCAGCAGTTTACAAGATTCAGGGGTTGGCTACACCTTC
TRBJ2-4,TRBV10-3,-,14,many,CAISEAGAKNIQYF,TGTGCCATCAGTGAGGCAGGGGCCAAAAACATTCAGTACTTC
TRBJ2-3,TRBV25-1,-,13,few,CASSFSTADTQYF,TGTGCCAGCAGTTTTTCGACTGCAGATACGCAGTATTTT
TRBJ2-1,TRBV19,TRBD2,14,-,CASRGGRLGAEQFF,TGTGCCAGTAGGGGAGGGCGGCTGGGCGCGGAGCAGTTCTTC
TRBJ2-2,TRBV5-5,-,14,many,CASSPRTYTGELFF,TGTGCCAGCAGCCCGAGGACCTACACCGGGGAGCTGTTTTTT
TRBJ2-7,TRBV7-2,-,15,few,CASSLAPTTSYEQYF,TGTGCCAGCAGCTTAGCGCCTACTACCTCCTACGAGCAGTACTTC
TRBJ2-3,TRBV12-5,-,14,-,CASGFSTSTDTQYF,TGTGCTAGTGGTTTTAGTACTAGCACAGATACGCAGTATTTT
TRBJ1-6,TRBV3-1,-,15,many,CASSHWTAHNSPLHF,TGTGCCAGCAGCCACTGGACAGCTCATAATTCACCCCTCCACTTT
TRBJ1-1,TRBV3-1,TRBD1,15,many,CASSQRTGGSTEAFF,TGTGCCAGCAGCCAGAGGACAGGAGGATCCACTGAAGCTTTCTTT
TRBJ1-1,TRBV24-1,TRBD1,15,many,CATSDSQTRQGRAFF,TGTGCCACCAGTGATTCCCAAACCAGACAGGGGAGAGCTTTCTTT
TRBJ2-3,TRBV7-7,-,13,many,CASSLAEADTQYF,TGTGCCAGCAGCTTAGCGGAAGCGGATACGCAGTATTTT
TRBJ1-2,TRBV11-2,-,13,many,CASSLERRYGYTF,TGTGCCAGCAGCTTAGAACGGAGATATGGCTACACCTTC
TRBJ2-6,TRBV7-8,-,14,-,CAGTGPSGANVLTF,TGTGCCGGAACAGGGCCCTCTGGGGCCAACGTCCTGACTTTC